The source of this T cell receptor beta chain is a study of blood T cell repertoires in COVID-19. Study information: Donors in the United States, Italy and Spain gave samples during acute or convalescent COVID-19. Sources were T cells, B-cell-depleted T cells, or PBMCs; the material itself was cDNA or gDNA.

Assay: immunoSEQ multiplex PCR; the TCRdb copy retains only in-frame clones and omits some. The sample holds about 190,000 clones; about 81% are singletons and the top ten take roughly 3%. The length of the CDR3 is 16 residues. V lost 5 bases, J lost 0 bases, and 13 bases lay in between. Germline loops: CDR1 LNHDA, CDR2 SQIVND (reference sequence). This TCR was sampled from a young woman who had recovered from COVID-19. Sequencing was carried out using PBMCs or T cells enriched from blood (not recorded which). The V gene is TRBV19, the J gene TRBJ2-2; D gene unclear. CDR3 sequence reads: CASSHRLAPNTGELFF. The DNA of the CDR3 is TGTGCCAGTAGTCACCGACTCGCGCCGAACACCGGGGAGCTGTTTTTT.